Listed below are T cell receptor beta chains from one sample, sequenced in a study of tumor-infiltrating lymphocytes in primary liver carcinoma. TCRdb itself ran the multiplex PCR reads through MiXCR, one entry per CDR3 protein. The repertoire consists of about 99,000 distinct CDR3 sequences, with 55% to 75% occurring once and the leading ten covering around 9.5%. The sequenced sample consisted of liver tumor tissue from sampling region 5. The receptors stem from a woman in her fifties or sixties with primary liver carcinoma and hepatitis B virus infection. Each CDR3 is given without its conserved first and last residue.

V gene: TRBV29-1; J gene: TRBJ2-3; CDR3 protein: SVPSRGGSPTDTQY
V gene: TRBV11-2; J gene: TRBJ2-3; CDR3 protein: TSSSGLEGPDTQY
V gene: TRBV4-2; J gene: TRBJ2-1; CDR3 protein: ASTREDRMGSYNEQF
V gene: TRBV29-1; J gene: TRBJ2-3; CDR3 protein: GVGLGVSTDTQY
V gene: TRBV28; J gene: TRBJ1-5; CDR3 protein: ASSHMTWTGGAREH
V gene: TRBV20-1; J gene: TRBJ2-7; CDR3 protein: SARSSSYEQY
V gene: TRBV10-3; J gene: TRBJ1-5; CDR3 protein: DISPLGGSNQPQH
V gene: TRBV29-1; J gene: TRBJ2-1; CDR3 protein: SADRPNNEHF
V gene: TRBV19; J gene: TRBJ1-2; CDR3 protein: TNTTTGGNYGYT
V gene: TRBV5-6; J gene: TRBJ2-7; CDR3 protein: ARSLQEIAYEQY
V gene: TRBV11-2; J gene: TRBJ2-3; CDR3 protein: ASSSGLAGSDTQY
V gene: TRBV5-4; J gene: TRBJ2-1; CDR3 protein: ANSPRGGRANEQF
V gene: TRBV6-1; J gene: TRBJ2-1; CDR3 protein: ASSVPLTGTSTNELF
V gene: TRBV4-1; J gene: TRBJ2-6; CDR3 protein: ASSHRTGPSRANVLT
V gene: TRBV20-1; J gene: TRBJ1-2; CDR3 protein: SARSRANGYT
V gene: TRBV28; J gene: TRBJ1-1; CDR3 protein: ATRQGGEGNTEAF
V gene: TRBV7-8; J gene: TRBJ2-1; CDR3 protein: ASSLQPGSYNEQF